These T cell receptor beta chains were read from a single sample in a study of STAT5B mutations in CD4+ large granular lymphocyte leukemia. The method was immunoSEQ multiplex PCR; TCRdb's version includes in-frame clones alone and lacks a portion of them. The sample has roughly 25,000 clones; 74% are singletons. Sequenced input: CD4+ T cells from blood buffy coats. The receptors here all came from a human donor in good health. CDR3s include the opening cysteine and the closing phenylalanine or tryptophan. The order of the fields is J gene, clone size, V gene, D gene, CDR3 protein, CDR3 DNA. D genes are given only for firm matches. Clone size appears in some rows only: once, few, many, or a class for an expanded clone.

J: TRBJ1-1
size: NA
V: TRBV15
D: NA
CDR3: CATSLLVGTEAFF
DNA: TGTGCCACCAGCTTACTAGTAGGCACTGAAGCTTTCTTT

J: TRBJ2-7
size: NA
V: TRBV6-5
D: NA
CDR3: CASSPGRAVYEQYF
DNA: TGTGCCAGCAGTCCCGGCCGGGCCGTCTACGAGCAGTACTTC

J: TRBJ2-6
size: NA
V: TRBV19
D: NA
CDR3: CASSIAHSGANVLTF
DNA: TGTGCCAGTAGTATCGCTCACTCTGGGGCCAACGTCCTGACTTTC

J: TRBJ2-3
size: NA
V: TRBV5-5
D: TRBD1
CDR3: CASSPGQGGDTQYF
DNA: TGTGCCAGCAGCCCGGGACAGGGGGGAGATACGCAGTATTTT

J: TRBJ2-2
size: once
V: TRBV6-1
D: TRBD2
CDR3: CASTAGEMAGELFF
DNA: TGTGCCAGTACCGCGGGGGAGATGGCCGGGGAGCTGTTTTTT

J: TRBJ1-1
size: NA
V: TRBV7-2
D: TRBD1
CDR3: CASSFTGGVGTEAFF
DNA: TGTGCCAGCAGCTTTACAGGGGGCGTTGGCACTGAAGCTTTCTTT

J: TRBJ1-1
size: NA
V: TRBV6-6
D: NA
CDR3: CASSYSGSRGTEAFF
DNA: TGTGCCAGCAGTTACTCAGGGTCCCGGGGCACTGAAGCTTTCTTT

J: TRBJ2-1
size: NA
V: TRBV11-2
D: NA
CDR3: CASSFQRADNEQFF
DNA: TGTGCCAGCAGCTTTCAGCGGGCCGACAATGAGCAGTTCTTC

J: TRBJ2-7
size: NA
V: TRBV11-3
D: TRBD2
CDR3: CASSLNSGSYEQYF
DNA: TGTGCCAGCAGCTTAAATAGCGGGAGTTACGAGCAGTACTTC

J: TRBJ1-1
size: NA
V: TRBV19
D: NA
CDR3: CASSGRDNTEAFF
DNA: TGTGCCAGTAGTGGCAGGGATAACACTGAAGCTTTCTTT

J: TRBJ2-7
size: NA
V: TRBV7-9
D: TRBD1
CDR3: CASSSGATGGSYEQYF
DNA: TGTGCCAGCAGCTCAGGGGCGACAGGGGGCTCCTACGAGCAGTACTTC

J: TRBJ2-2
size: NA
V: TRBV10-1
D: NA
CDR3: CASSARNSGANTGELFF
DNA: TGCGCCAGCAGCGCAAGAAATAGCGGCGCGAACACCGGGGAGCTGTTTTTT

J: TRBJ2-3
size: NA
V: TRBV5-4
D: TRBD2
CDR3: CASSRGGGAMADTQYF
DNA: TGTGCCAGCAGCCGAGGCGGGGGGGCGATGGCAGATACGCAGTATTTT

J: TRBJ1-5
size: NA
V: TRBV6-1
D: NA
CDR3: CASSEAGGNQPQHF
DNA: TGTGCCAGCAGTGAAGCGGGGGGAAATCAGCCCCAGCATTTT

J: TRBJ1-4
size: NA
V: TRBV6-1
D: NA
CDR3: CASSELYRELFF
DNA: TGTGCCAGCAGTGAACTCTACAGGGAACTGTTTTTT

J: TRBJ1-1
size: NA
V: TRBV6-1
D: NA
CDR3: CASRTDYKNTEAFF
DNA: TGTGCCAGCAGGACCGACTACAAGAACACTGAAGCTTTCTTT

J: TRBJ2-7
size: NA
V: TRBV5-4
D: TRBD1
CDR3: CASSRIPTGTYEQYF
DNA: TGTGCCAGCAGCCGGATCCCGACAGGGACCTACGAGCAGTACTTC

J: TRBJ1-2
size: NA
V: TRBV7-9
D: TRBD1
CDR3: CASSSQGIDGYTF
DNA: TGTGCCAGCAGCTCACAGGGGATCGATGGCTACACCTTC

J: TRBJ1-1
size: NA
V: TRBV29-1
D: NA
CDR3: CSVEGQQLSTEAFF
DNA: TGCAGCGTTGAAGGACAGCAGCTGAGCACTGAAGCTTTCTTT

J: TRBJ1-5
size: few
V: TRBV7-9
D: NA
CDR3: CASSPHTGAEAGQPQHF
DNA: TGTGCCAGCAGCCCGCACACGGGGGCGGAGGCGGGTCAGCCCCAGCATTTT

J: TRBJ1-2
size: NA
V: TRBV27
D: TRBD1
CDR3: CASKVGDRFYGYTF
DNA: TGTGCCAGCAAGGTTGGGGACAGGTTTTATGGCTACACCTTC

J: TRBJ2-3
size: NA
V: TRBV2
D: TRBD1
CDR3: CASRDRGDTQYF
DNA: TGTGCCAGCAGAGACAGGGGGGATACGCAGTATTTT

J: TRBJ1-5
size: NA
V: TRBV6-5
D: TRBD1
CDR3: CASSSTGLSQHF
DNA: TGTGCCAGCAGTTCGACAGGGTTGTCCCAGCATTTT

J: TRBJ2-1
size: NA
V: TRBV18
D: TRBD2
CDR3: CASSPGLADNEQFF
DNA: TGTGCCAGCTCACCAGGACTAGCGGACAATGAGCAGTTCTTC